The sequence of this T cell receptor (beta chain) was determined in a study of T cells after yellow fever vaccination. Study-wide results and limits: At around 96% for CD4 and almost 90% for CD8, most primary-vaccination clones showed up again after the booster. FACS-sorted repertoires could contain abundant clonotypes contaminating from the bulk population.

The ends lost 2 bases at V and 5 bases at J; junction bases unmatched: 15. The germline gives CDR1 MNHEY, CDR2 SVGAGI. The CDR3 has 19 amino acids. This clonotype was detected only a few times. Antigen: not known. A universal primer site and UMIs were added as TCR cDNA was made by 5'RACE template switching. One entry per CDR3 protein results from TCRdb running MiXCR on the 5' RACE reads. The table records hundreds of thousands of distinct CDR3 sequences, 18% of them present only once. This TCR derives from a man younger than 30 who received the YFV17D yellow fever vaccine. Sequencing used PBMCs, obtained before the yellow fever booster vaccination. The chain employs TRBV6-5 and TRBJ2-2; 9 bases map to TRBD2. The CDR3 DNA reads as TGTGCCAGCAGTTACAACCACAAGGGACTAGCCCTTGCTACCGGGGAGCTGTTTTTT. The encoded protein is CASSYNHKGLALATGELFF.